This T cell receptor (beta chain) is drawn from a study of T cell responses to AZD1222 COVID-19 vaccine. Study results and limitations: Researchers report vaccine-associated CD4 TCRs spanning spike, with dominance at 160-218 and 743-854. Breadth and depth of Spike-specific TCRs rose after two AZD1222 doses. Clonal diversity was possibly underestimated; the donors were predominantly white British and more often female. Close to half of all spike-specific TCRs reportedly target regions of the variants that are unmutated.

The method was immunoSEQ multiplex PCR; TCRdb's version includes in-frame clones alone and lacks a portion of them. The sample shows over 120,000 clones, about 92% of them seen only once. A remark on this clone: Its antigen is undetermined.

V was cut by 2 bases and J by 6 bases, with 8 bases left in between. Germline V lookup: CDR1 SGHTA, CDR2 FQGNSA. The CDR3 totals 13 residues. This clonotype was obtained from an adult who received the AZD1222 COVID-19 vaccine. Sequenced material: peripheral blood, taken 28 days after the second AZD1222 dose. The rearrangement links TRBV7-2 to TRBJ1-5; D ambiguous. The CDR3 spells CASSLTFGQPQHF. The CDR3 DNA reads as TGTGCCAGCAGCTTAACTTTCGGTCAGCCCCAGCATTTT.